Listed below are T cell receptor beta chains from one sample, sequenced in a study of shared clonotypes between healthy human individuals. Only in-frame clones appear in the TCRdb table, and some are missing; sequencing was by immunoSEQ multiplex PCR. This sample has some 2 million clones; approximately 94% occur once, and the top ten carry around 1%. The sequencing input was naive CD8+ T cells sorted from blood. These receptors all come from a man younger than 35 in good health. Both conserved end residues are part of each CDR3. A D gene is named only where the DNA matches it firmly. The size of a clone is reported for some rows only, either as once, few or many, or as a class for expanded clones.

j_call d_call v_call clone_size cdr3_nt cdr3_aa
TRBJ2-5 NA TRBV6-1 NA TGTGCCAGCAGTGAAGTCTGGGGGGCCGGGACCCAGTACTTC CASSEVWGAGTQYF
TRBJ1-1 NA TRBV4-3 NA TGCGCCAGCAGCCAAGGATCTGGAGGATTTGATGAAGCTTTCTTT CASSQGSGGFDEAFF
TRBJ2-1 TRBD2 TRBV11-2 NA TGTGCCAGCAGCCCAGGGGTGGGACTAGCGGGAGTGTTCAATGAGCAGTTCTTC CASSPGVGLAGVFNEQFF
TRBJ2-7 TRBD1 TRBV4-3 NA TGCGCCAGCAGCCAAGATTCAAGCAGGGGGCTGTGGGAGCAGTACTTC CASSQDSSRGLWEQYF
TRBJ1-1 NA TRBV2 NA TGTGCCAGCGATCCAGGGTCAATTGAAGCTTTCTTT CASDPGSIEAFF
TRBJ1-6 NA TRBV7-2 NA TGTGCCAGCAGCTTATTAGGTCAGGGCGGCGGTTCACCCCTCCACTTT CASSLLGQGGGSPLHF
TRBJ1-6 NA TRBV7-8 few TGTGCCAGCAGCTTAGCACCTACGGGAGCTCTGAATTCACCCCTCCACTTT CASSLAPTGALNSPLHF
TRBJ2-1 TRBD1 TRBV27 NA TGTGCCAGCAGCCCCGGGACAGGGCTTTGGGATGAGCAGTTCTTC CASSPGTGLWDEQFF
TRBJ1-5 NA TRBV10-3 NA TGTGCCAACCGTCCCTTCGACAGAGGTTTATATAGCAATCAGCCCCAGCATTTT CANRPFDRGLYSNQPQHF
TRBJ2-1 TRBD2 TRBV4-3 NA TGCGCCAGCAGCTACCGAGCGGGATGGGAGGATGAGCAGTTCTTC CASSYRAGWEDEQFF
TRBJ2-7 TRBD2 TRBV5-5 NA TGTGCCAGCAGCGCGGAGGGAGCGGGGCCCTACGGGGAGCAGTACTTC CASSAEGAGPYGEQYF
TRBJ2-2 TRBD2 TRBV2 NA TGTGCCATCCAAGCGGGGGGGAACACCGGGGAGCTGTTTTTT CAIQAGGNTGELFF
TRBJ1-5 TRBD1 TRBV6-6 NA TGTGCCAGCAGTTACGAAGGGGGCGCGGGGCAGCCCCAGCATTTT CASSYEGGAGQPQHF
TRBJ2-7 NA TRBV27 NA TGTGCCAGCAGTTTATGGCGAGGGATGGGTTACGAGCAGTACTTC CASSLWRGMGYEQYF
TRBJ1-1 NA TRBV19 once TGTGCCAGTAGTATAGATGGTGAGGGGCTTGGCACTGAAGCTTTCTTT CASSIDGEGLGTEAFF
TRBJ2-4 NA TRBV2 NA TGTGCCAGCAGTCACCGGACCGATGGACTAGCCAAAAACATTCAGTACTTC CASSHRTDGLAKNIQYF